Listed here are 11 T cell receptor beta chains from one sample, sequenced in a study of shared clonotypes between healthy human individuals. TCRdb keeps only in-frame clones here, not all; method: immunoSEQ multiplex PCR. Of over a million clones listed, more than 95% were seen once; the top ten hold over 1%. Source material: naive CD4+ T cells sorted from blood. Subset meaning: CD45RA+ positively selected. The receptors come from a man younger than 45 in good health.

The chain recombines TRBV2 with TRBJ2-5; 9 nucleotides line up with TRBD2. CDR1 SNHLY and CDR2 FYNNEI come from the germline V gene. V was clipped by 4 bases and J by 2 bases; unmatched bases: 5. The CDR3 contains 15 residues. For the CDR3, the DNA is TGTGCCAGCAGTGGGTGGACTAGCGAGCAAGAGACCCAGTACTTC. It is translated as CASSGWTSEQETQYF. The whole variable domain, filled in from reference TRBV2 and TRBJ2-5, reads EPEVTQTPSHQVTQMGQEVILRCVPISNHLYFYWYRQILGQKVEFLVSFYNNEISEKSEIFDDQFSVERPDGSNFTLKIRSTKLEDSAMYFCASSGWTSEQETQYFGPGTRLLVL.

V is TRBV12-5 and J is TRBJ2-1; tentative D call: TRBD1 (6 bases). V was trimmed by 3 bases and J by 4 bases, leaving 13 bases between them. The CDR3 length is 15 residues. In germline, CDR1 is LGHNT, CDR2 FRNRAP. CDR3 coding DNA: TGTGCTAGTGGTTTTAGGGGGACGGATTACAATGAGCAGTTCTTC. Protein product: CASGFRGTDYNEQFF.

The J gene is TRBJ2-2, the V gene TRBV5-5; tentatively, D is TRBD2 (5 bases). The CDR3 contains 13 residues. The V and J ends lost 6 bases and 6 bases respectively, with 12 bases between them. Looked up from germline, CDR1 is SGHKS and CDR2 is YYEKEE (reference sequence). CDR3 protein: CASTQPGAGELFF. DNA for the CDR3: TGTGCCAGCACCCAACCCGGGGCCGGGGAGCTGTTTTTT.

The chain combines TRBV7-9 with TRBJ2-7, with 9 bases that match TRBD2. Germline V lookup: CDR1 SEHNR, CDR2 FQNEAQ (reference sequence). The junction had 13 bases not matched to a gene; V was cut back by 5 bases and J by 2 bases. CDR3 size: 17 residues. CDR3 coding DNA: TGTGCCAGCAGCCGGTATCAACTAGCGGGCCTTACCTACGAGCAGTACTTC. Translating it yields CASSRYQLAGLTYEQYF.

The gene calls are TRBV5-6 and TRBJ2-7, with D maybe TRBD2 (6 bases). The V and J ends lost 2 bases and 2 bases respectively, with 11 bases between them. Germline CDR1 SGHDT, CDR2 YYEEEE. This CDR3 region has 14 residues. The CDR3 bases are TGTGCCAGCAGCTTTGGAGGGGAGCCCTACGAGCAGTACTTC. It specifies CASSFGGEPYEQYF.

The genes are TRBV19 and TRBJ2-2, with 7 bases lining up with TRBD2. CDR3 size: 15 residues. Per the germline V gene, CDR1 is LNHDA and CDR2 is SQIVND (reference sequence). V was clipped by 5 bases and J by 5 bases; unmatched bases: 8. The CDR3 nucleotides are TGTGCCAGTAGTCAGCTTCTAGCGGTTACCGGGGAGCTGTTTTTT. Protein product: CASSQLLAVTGELFF. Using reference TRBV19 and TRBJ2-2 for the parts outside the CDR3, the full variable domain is DGGITQSPKYLFRKEGQNVTLSCEQNLNHDAMYWYRQDPGQGLRLIYYSQIVNDFQKGDIAEGYSVSREKKESFPLTVTSAQKNPTAFYLCASSQLLAVTGELFFGEGSRLTVL.

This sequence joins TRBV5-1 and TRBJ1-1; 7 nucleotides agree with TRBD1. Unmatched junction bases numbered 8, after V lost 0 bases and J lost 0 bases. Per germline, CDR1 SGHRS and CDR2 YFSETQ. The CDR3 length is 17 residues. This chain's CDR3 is CASSLGRGESMNTEAFF. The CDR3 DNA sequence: TGCGCCAGCAGCTTGGGCAGGGGGGAGTCCATGAACACTGAAGCTTTCTTT.

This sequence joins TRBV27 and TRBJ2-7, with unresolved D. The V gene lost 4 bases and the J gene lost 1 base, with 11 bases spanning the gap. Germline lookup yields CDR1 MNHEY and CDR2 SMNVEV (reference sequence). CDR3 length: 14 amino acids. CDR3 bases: TGTGCCAGCAGTTCACCAGTACGATCCTACGAGCAGTACTTC. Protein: CASSSPVRSYEQYF.

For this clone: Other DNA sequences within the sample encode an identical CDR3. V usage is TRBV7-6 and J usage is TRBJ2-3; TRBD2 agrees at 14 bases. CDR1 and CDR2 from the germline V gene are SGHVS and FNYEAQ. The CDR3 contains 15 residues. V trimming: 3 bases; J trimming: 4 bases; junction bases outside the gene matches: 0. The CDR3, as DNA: TGTGCCAGCAGCTTGGGACTAGCGGGGGCAGATACGCAGTATTTT. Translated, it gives CASSLGLAGADTQYF.

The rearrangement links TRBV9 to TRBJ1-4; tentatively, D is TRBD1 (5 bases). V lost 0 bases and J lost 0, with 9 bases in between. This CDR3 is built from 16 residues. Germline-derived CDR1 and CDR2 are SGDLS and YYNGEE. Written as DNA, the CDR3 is TGTGCCAGCAGCGTAGGGGGCCACCCAACTAATGAAAAACTGTTTTTT. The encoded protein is CASSVGGHPTNEKLFF.

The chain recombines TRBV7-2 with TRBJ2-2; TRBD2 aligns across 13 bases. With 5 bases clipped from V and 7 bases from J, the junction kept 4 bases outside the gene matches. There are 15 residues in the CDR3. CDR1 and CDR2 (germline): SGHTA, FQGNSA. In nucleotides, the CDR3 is TGTGCCAGCAGCACACTAGCGGGAGGGATCGGGGAGCTGTTTTTT. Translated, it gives CASSTLAGGIGELFF.